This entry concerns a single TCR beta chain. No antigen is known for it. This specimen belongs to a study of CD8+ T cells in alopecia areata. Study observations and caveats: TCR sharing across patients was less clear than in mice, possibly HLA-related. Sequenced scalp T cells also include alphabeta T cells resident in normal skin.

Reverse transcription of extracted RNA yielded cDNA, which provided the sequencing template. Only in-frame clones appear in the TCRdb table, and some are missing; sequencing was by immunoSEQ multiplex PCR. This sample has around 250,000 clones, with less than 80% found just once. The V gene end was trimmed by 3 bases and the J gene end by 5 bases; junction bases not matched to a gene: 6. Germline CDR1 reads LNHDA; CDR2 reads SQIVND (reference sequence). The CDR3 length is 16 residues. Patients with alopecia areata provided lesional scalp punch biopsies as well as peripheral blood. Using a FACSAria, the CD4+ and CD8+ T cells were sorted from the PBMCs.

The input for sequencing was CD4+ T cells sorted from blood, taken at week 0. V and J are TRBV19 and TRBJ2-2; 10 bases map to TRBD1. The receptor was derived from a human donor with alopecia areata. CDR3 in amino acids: CASSITTGGITGELFF. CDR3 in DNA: TGTGCCAGTAGTATCACGACAGGGGGCATAACCGGGGAGCTGTTTTTT. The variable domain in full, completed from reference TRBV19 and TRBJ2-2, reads DGGITQSPKYLFRKEGQNVTLSCEQNLNHDAMYWYRQDPGQGLRLIYYSQIVNDFQKGDIAEGYSVSREKKESFPLTVTSAQKNPTAFYLCASSITTGGITGELFFGEGSRLTVL.